The rows below give T cell receptor beta chains drawn from one sample of a study of control samples from healthy donors and cancer patients. Sequencing was performed with immunoSEQ multiplex PCR; in TCRdb, only in-frame clones are kept and a portion is missing. The sample consists of around 190,000 clones, just over 90% of them appearing once. The specimen was blood. These receptor sequences come from a man aged 30 to 45 in good health. The CDR3 runs from the conserved cysteine through the conserved F or W. A D gene is named only where the DNA matches it firmly. Clone sizes are given selectively: once, few, many, or a class where the clone is expanded.

TRBJ2-1	.	.	TRBV2	CATFRGRKVYEQFF	TGTGCCACCTTTAGAGGGCGGAAGGTATATGAGCAGTTCTTC
TRBJ2-1	.	.	TRBV7-8	CASGHGARGEQFF	TGTGCCAGCGGACACGGCGCCAGGGGTGAGCAGTTCTTC
TRBJ1-2	TRBD1	.	TRBV10-3	CAISQPGQGPYGYTF	TGTGCCATCAGCCAGCCCGGACAGGGTCCCTATGGCTACACCTTC
TRBJ1-1	TRBD1	.	TRBV29-1	CSVGGTGGTEAFF	TGCAGCGTTGGCGGGACAGGGGGCACTGAAGCTTTCTTT
TRBJ1-6	TRBD1	.	TRBV7-8	CASSLDRTGVNSYNSPLHF	TGTGCCAGCAGCTTAGACAGGACAGGGGTTAACTCCTATAATTCACCCCTCCACTTT
TRBJ1-6	TRBD1	.	TRBV28	CASSLSDRDNSPLHF	TGTGCCAGCAGTTTATCGGACAGGGATAATTCACCCCTCCACTTT
TRBJ2-2	.	.	TRBV19	CASSTGGRLAGTGELFF	TGTGCCAGTAGTACGGGGGGCAGACTCGCGGGGACCGGGGAGCTGTTTTTT
TRBJ2-1	TRBD2	.	TRBV29-1	CSVESNGRAYNEQFF	TGCAGCGTTGAATCCAACGGGAGGGCCTACAATGAGCAGTTCTTC
TRBJ2-3	TRBD2	once	TRBV9	CASSVGGGLGTDTQYF	TGTGCCAGCAGCGTAGGCGGGGGGCTGGGGACAGATACGCAGTATTTT
TRBJ2-5	.	few	TRBV30	CAIQGTGKKTQYF	TGTGCCATACAGGGGACTGGGAAAAAGACCCAGTACTTC
TRBJ2-7	TRBD2	.	TRBV15	CATSAAPLAGPYLSYEQYF	TGTGCCACCAGCGCAGCACCACTAGCGGGACCCTACCTATCCTACGAGCAGTACTTC
TRBJ1-5	.	.	TRBV30	CAWSFGDRNQPQHF	TGTGCCTGGAGTTTCGGGGATCGCAATCAGCCCCAGCATTTT
TRBJ1-1	.	.	TRBV6-4	CASSDPGHLNTEAFF	TGTGCCAGCAGTGACCCGGGACACTTGAACACTGAAGCTTTCTTT
TRBJ2-6	TRBD2	once	TRBV19	CASSIRRGGYSGANVLTF	TGTGCCAGTAGTATACGGCGCGGGGGGTACTCTGGGGCCAACGTCCTGACTTTC
TRBJ1-2	.	few	TRBV30	CAWSGPGGYTF	TGTGCCTGGAGTGGTCCGGGGGGCTACACCTTC
TRBJ1-1	.	once	TRBV4-1	CASSQQIGLATEAFF	TGCGCCAGCAGCCAGCAAATTGGACTCGCCACTGAAGCTTTCTTT
TRBJ1-3	TRBD1	.	TRBV28	CASSLGTGARGNTIYF	TGTGCCAGCAGTTTAGGGACAGGGGCACGCGGAAACACCATATATTTT
TRBJ1-1	.	.	TRBV7-9	CASSRAGTLNAFF	TGTGCCAGCAGCCGTGCGGGAACACTGAATGCTTTCTTT
TRBJ1-1	.	once	TRBV6-6	CASSHIWNTEAFF	TGTGCCAGCAGTCATATTTGGAACACTGAAGCTTTCTTT
TRBJ2-4	.	once	TRBV29-1	CSVGEDRSSIQYF	TGCAGCGTGGGGGAGGACAGGTCGAGCATTCAGTACTTC
TRBJ2-7	TRBD1	.	TRBV28	CASLGQGSSYEQYF	TGTGCCAGCCTAGGACAGGGAAGCTCCTACGAGCAGTACTTC
TRBJ1-6	.	.	TRBV30	CAWTAARGSPLHF	TGTGCCTGGACAGCCGCGAGGGGGTCACCCCTCCACTTT
TRBJ2-5	.	.	TRBV18	CASSPMAGGGEETQYF	TGTGCCAGCTCACCCATGGCCGGGGGTGGAGAAGAGACCCAGTACTTC
TRBJ2-6	.	.	TRBV18	CASHFSGANVLTF	TGTGCCAGTCACTTCTCTGGGGCCAACGTCCTGACTTTC
TRBJ2-7	TRBD2	.	TRBV4-2	CASSRRWGGTYEQYF	TGTGCCAGCAGCCGCCGGTGGGGGGGAACCTACGAGCAGTACTTC